The 27 T cell receptor beta chains in this list originate from one sample, sequenced in a study of a mutant IDH1 vaccine in newly diagnosed glioma. Time point noted: baseline, week 1 (first vaccination visit). Treatment in this sample: pre-vaccination baseline after standard-of-care therapy. Sequencing was performed with immunoSEQ multiplex PCR; in TCRdb, only in-frame clones are kept and a portion is missing. The sample includes over 20,000 clones, roughly nine tenths of them seen just once. Sequences were derived from PBMCs, sampled from a glioma patient treated with radiotherapy, temozolomide or both. These receptors were obtained from a man aged 25-45 years with glioma.

This sequence joins TRBV6-5 and TRBJ1-1, with D unresolved. The V gene lost 0 bases and the J gene lost 7 bases, with 6 bases spanning the gap. This CDR3 is 12 amino acids long. The germline gives CDR1 MNHEY, CDR2 SVGAGI. The chain's CDR3 is CASSYSGIEAFF. The CDR3 nucleotides are TGTGCCAGCAGTTACTCGGGGATTGAAGCTTTCTTT.

V gene TRBV7-9 combines with J gene TRBJ1-1; no firm D call. This CDR3 region has 15 residues. Germline-derived CDR1 and CDR2 are SEHNR and FQNEAQ (reference sequence). Trimming took off 5 bases at V and 1 base at J, with 14 bases between the two ends. In DNA form, the CDR3 reads TGTGCCAGCAGCCCGGGAGGGAGAGGGAACACTGAAGCTTTCTTT. It specifies CASSPGGRGNTEAFF. Filled out from reference TRBV7-9 and TRBJ1-1, the complete variable domain reads DTGVSQNPRHKITKRGQNVTFRCDPISEHNRLYWYRQTLGQGPEFLTYFQNEAQLEKSRLLSDRFSAERPKGSFSTLEIQRTEQGDSAMYLCASSPGGRGNTEAFFGQGTRLTVV.

V is TRBV27 and J is TRBJ2-7; 10 bases fit TRBD2. Germline V gene data show CDR1 as MNHEY and CDR2 as SMNVEV (reference sequence). Losses at the gene ends were 2 bases for V and 7 bases for J; bases not matched to a gene: 8. The length of the CDR3 is 15 residues. The CDR3 DNA reads as TGTGCCAGCAGTTTAAGGCTAGCGGGAGCGGGGGAGCAGTACTTC. Its translation is CASSLRLAGAGEQYF.

The V gene is TRBV30, the J gene TRBJ2-7, with 7 bases identical to TRBD2. This CDR3 comprises 14 residues. The trim removed 3 bases at V and 4 bases at J, leaving 9 bases unmatched. Germline CDR1 and CDR2: GTSNPN and SVGIG (reference sequence). DNA for the CDR3: TGTGCCTGGAGCTGGCCAGCGGGAAGGTACGAGCAGTACTTC. This translates into CAWSWPAGRYEQYF.

The gene calls are TRBV14 and TRBJ2-1; no clear D. The germline V gene encodes CDR1 SGHDN and CDR2 FVKESK. The CDR3 runs to 11 residues. V shed 4 bases and J shed 6 bases, with 4 bases lying between them. The CDR3 loop reads CASSRGNEQFF. CDR3 DNA: TGTGCCAGCAGCCGAGGCAATGAGCAGTTCTTC.

This chain joins TRBV5-1 and TRBJ1-4, with a tentative D call TRBD1 (6 bases). CDR1 is SGHRS, CDR2 YFSETQ, per germline. The germline V and J ends were trimmed by 1 base and 8 bases, with 15 bases remaining between them. CDR3 length: 15 residues. CDR3 nucleotide sequence: TGCGCCAGCAGCTTGAGGACAGCTGGAGAGGAAAAACTGTTTTTT. Translation: CASSLRTAGEEKLFF.

This chain uses TRBV23-1 with TRBJ1-5; 7 bases are shared with TRBD1. TRBV23-1 is given ORF status, its function remaining uncertain. This CDR3 spans 17 amino acids. The J segment lost 2 bases and the V segment lost 1 base, leaving 8 bases of the junction unmatched. The CDR3 sequence is CASSQWGPGTGNQPQHF. DNA for the CDR3: TGCGCCAGCAGTCAATGGGGGCCCGGGACAGGCAATCAGCCCCAGCATTTT.

The chain is built from TRBV7-2 and TRBJ2-5, with TRBD2 identical over 8 bases. This CDR3 has 15 amino acids. CDR1 and CDR2 (germline): SGHTA, FQGNSA. With 1 base clipped from V and 4 bases from J, the junction kept 5 bases outside the gene matches. CDR3: CASSLDGLAGETQYF. The CDR3 nucleotides read TGTGCCAGCAGCTTAGACGGGCTAGCGGGAGAGACCCAGTACTTC.

The chain carries TRBV5-1 and TRBJ2-5; 9 bases match TRBD1. Looked up from germline, CDR1 is SGHRS and CDR2 is YFSETQ. V shed 0 bases and J 5 bases; nucleotides not matched to a gene: 5. The CDR3 sequence is 15 residues long. The CDR3, as DNA: TGCGCCAGCAGCTTGGCGGGACAGGGTTTGGAGACCCAGTACTTC. It translates to CASSLAGQGLETQYF.

This clone was found a few times. The V call is TRBV10-3, the J call TRBJ2-5, with D perhaps assigned TRBD1 or TRBD2 (5 bases each). The CDR3 sequence is 13 residues long. The ends were cut back, 4 bases at V and 7 bases at J, with 13 bases in the middle. Germline assignment: CDR1 ENHRY and CDR2 SYGVKD. The CDR3 here is CAISGDGSGTQYF. The CDR3 DNA reads as TGTGCCATCAGTGGGGACGGAAGCGGGACCCAGTACTTC.

The chain is built from TRBV6-5 and TRBJ1-2, with 8 positions matching TRBD1. The V and J ends lost 3 bases and 5 bases, in that order; junction bases with no gene match: 8. CDR1 and CDR2 from the germline V gene are MNHEY and SVGAGI. This CDR3 region has 15 residues. The CDR3 DNA is TGTGCCAGCAGTTATTCCCCCGACAGGGGATATGGCTACACCTTC. Protein product: CASSYSPDRGYGYTF.

The rearrangement joins TRBV7-8 to TRBJ2-3; no firm D call. Germline-derived CDR1 and CDR2 are SGHVS and FQNEAQ. CDR3 size: 13 residues. V lost 4 bases, J lost 8 bases, and 13 bases lay in between. The CDR3 bases are TGTGCCAGCAGCTGGGAACTCGCCGGTACGCAGTATTTT. Translation: CASSWELAGTQYF.

By sample fraction, this clone is medium-sized. This rearrangement joins TRBV7-8 to TRBJ1-1; D not resolved. This CDR3 is 12 amino acids long. CDR1 SGHVS and CDR2 FQNEAQ come from the germline V gene. V dropped 2 bases and J dropped 1 base, with 2 bases sitting between them. In DNA form, the CDR3 reads TGTGCCAGCAGCTTATGGAACACTGAAGCTTTCTTT. Protein: CASSLWNTEAFF.

The chain recombines TRBV10-3 with TRBJ2-3; 7 bases map to TRBD2. The CDR3 is 18 amino acids. Germline values: CDR1 ENHRY, CDR2 SYGVKD. V shed 0 bases and J 3 bases; nucleotides not matched to a gene: 12. The CDR3 nucleotides are TGTGCCATCAGTGAGTCGAGGTCTCGTACTAGCGAGACAGATACGCAGTATTTT. Amino acids: CAISESRSRTSETDTQYF.

This clone was detected only once. The V gene is TRBV14, the J gene TRBJ2-3, with D possibly TRBD2 on 5 matching bases. The V gene's germline CDR1 is SGHDN and CDR2 FVKESK. The CDR3 runs 17 residues. Between the trimmed V and J ends, which lost 4 bases and 0 bases, there was a span of 17 bases. The CDR3 region is CASSPYTSSPSTDTQYF. DNA for the CDR3: TGTGCCAGCAGCCCTTATACTAGTTCCCCTAGCACAGATACGCAGTATTTT.

The rearrangement links TRBV5-1 to TRBJ1-5; D call uncertain. Germline CDR1 is SGHRS and CDR2 is YFSETQ. V lost 0 bases to trimming and J lost 6 bases, with 10 bases between them. The CDR3 is made up of 14 amino acids. The CDR3 loop is CASSLDPLGQPQHF. The CDR3 DNA sequence: TGCGCCAGCAGCTTGGATCCCCTGGGTCAGCCCCAGCATTTT. Full variable domain (outside the CDR3, taken from reference TRBV5-1 and TRBJ1-5): KAGVTQTPRYLIKTRGQQVTLSCSPISGHRSVSWYQQTPGQGLQFLFEYFSETQRNKGNFPGRFSGRQFSNSRSEMNVSTLELGDSALYLCASSLDPLGQPQHFGDGTRLSIL.

The V gene is TRBV5-4, the J gene TRBJ2-7; 7 nucleotides align to TRBD1. V shed 4 bases, J shed 4 bases, and the junction held 5 bases outside the gene matches. Germline CDR1 reads SGHNT; CDR2 reads YYREEE (reference sequence). The CDR3 is 13 residues long. This CDR3 is CASSPGTVYEQYF. The CDR3 DNA reads as TGTGCCAGCAGCCCCGGGACAGTATACGAGCAGTACTTC.

This chain joins TRBV18 and TRBJ1-2; possible D gene TRBD1, 5 bases. Germline lookup yields CDR1 KGHSH and CDR2 LQKENI. The CDR3 has 12 amino acids. The ends were cut back, 2 bases at V and 8 bases at J, with 9 bases in the middle. CDR3 sequence: CASSPDSEGYTF. Written as DNA, the CDR3 is TGTGCCAGCTCACCAGACAGCGAAGGCTACACCTTC.

The chain couples TRBV6-1 to TRBJ2-4; tentatively, D is TRBD2 (6 bases). The CDR3 contains 13 residues. CDR1 and CDR2 (germline): MNHNS, SASEGT. Trimming left V 10 bases short and J 6 bases short, with 16 bases between. CDR3 bases: TGTGCCACCAACGCGGGGTCTGGAAACATTCAGTACTTC. Encoded protein: CATNAGSGNIQYF.

The gene calls are TRBV10-3 and TRBJ1-3; no firm D call. V dropped 5 bases and J dropped 4 bases, with 18 bases sitting between them. The CDR3 sequence is 16 residues long. Looked up from germline, CDR1 is ENHRY and CDR2 is SYGVKD. CDR3 sequence (DNA): TGTGCCATCAGTTATTCCGCCCCGGACCGCGGAAACACCATATATTTT. Amino acids: CAISYSAPDRGNTIYF.

This rearrangement joins TRBV25-1 to TRBJ1-2; the D gene is possibly TRBD1 (5 bases). The germline V and J ends were trimmed by 1 base and 5 bases, with 14 bases remaining between them. The CDR3 consists of 15 residues. The germline V gene encodes CDR1 MGHDK and CDR2 SYGVNS. As DNA, the CDR3 is TGTGCCAGCAGTGAATGGGAGGGGTATAGGTATGGCTACACCTTC. Translation: CASSEWEGYRYGYTF.

The chain combines TRBV5-1 with TRBJ2-7; TRBD1 aligns across 8 bases. The CDR3 spans 15 residues. CDR1 SGHRS and CDR2 YFSETQ come from the germline V gene. Losses at the gene ends were 4 bases for V and 2 bases for J; bases not matched to a gene: 8. DNA for the CDR3: TGCGCCAGCAGCACGACGACAGGGGACCCCTACGAGCAGTACTTC. The encoded protein is CASSTTTGDPYEQYF.

In regard to this clone: At the DNA level, this CDR3 is encoded by other sequences in the same sample as well. The genes are TRBV7-9 and TRBJ2-4, with 7 bases lining up with TRBD1. This CDR3 spans 16 amino acids. The junction had 9 bases not matched to a gene; V was cut back by 5 bases and J by 2 bases. Looked up from germline, CDR1 is SEHNR and CDR2 is FQNEAQ (reference sequence). The CDR3 nucleotides are TGTGCCAGCAGCCCTCGACAGGGTACGACCAAAAACATTCAGTACTTC. Translated, it gives CASSPRQGTTKNIQYF. Variable domain in full (rest from reference TRBV7-9 and TRBJ2-4): DTGVSQNPRHKITKRGQNVTFRCDPISEHNRLYWYRQTLGQGPEFLTYFQNEAQLEKSRLLSDRFSAERPKGSFSTLEIQRTEQGDSAMYLCASSPRQGTTKNIQYFGAGTRLSVL.

The chain couples TRBV6-1 to TRBJ1-5; 7 bases agree with TRBD1. V lost 2 bases, J lost 2 bases, and 3 bases stayed unmatched. CDR1 is MNHNS, CDR2 SASEGT, per germline. There are 15 residues in the CDR3. The CDR3 sequence is CASSEYRGGNQPQHF. CDR3 DNA: TGTGCCAGCAGTGAATACAGGGGTGGCAATCAGCCCCAGCATTTT.

This chain uses TRBV5-1 with TRBJ2-7; perhaps TRBD2 as D (5 bases). Germline CDR1 is SGHRS and CDR2 is YFSETQ. V was shortened by 0 bases and J by 0 bases, with 10 bases between the two germline ends. CDR3 length: 15 residues. DNA for the CDR3: TGCGCCAGCAGCTTGGAGGAGCGGATCTCCTACGAGCAGTACTTC. Translating it yields CASSLEERISYEQYF.

The chain combines TRBV5-4 with TRBJ1-1; D uncertain. V lost 4 bases, J lost 0 bases, and 13 bases lay in between. The germline gives CDR1 SGHNT, CDR2 YYREEE (reference sequence). This CDR3 has 15 amino acids. This CDR3 reads CASSLTGRMNTEAFF. The CDR3 region has the DNA TGTGCCAGCAGCCTCACTGGGCGGATGAACACTGAAGCTTTCTTT.

The CDR3 loop is CASTFQDRLNTEAFF. CDR3 nucleotides: TGTGCCAGCACATTTCAGGACAGGCTGAACACTGAAGCTTTCTTT. V is TRBV5-5 and J is TRBJ1-1; 7 bases are a match to TRBD1. CDR1 is SGHKS, CDR2 YYEKEE, per germline (reference sequence). V lost 6 bases, J lost 0 bases, and 8 bases stayed unmatched. The CDR3 extends over 15 amino acids.